The clone carrying this TCR beta chain occurred a few times. The method was immunoSEQ multiplex PCR; TCRdb's version includes in-frame clones alone and lacks a portion of them. The data show more than 85,000 clones, around 87% seen once. Germline lookup yields CDR1 MNHEY and CDR2 SVGAGI. V dropped 6 bases and J dropped 7 bases, with 22 bases sitting between them. The CDR3 length is 15 residues. The sample originates from a study of cytomegalovirus exposure and HLA in healthy donors. J is TRBJ2-7 and V is TRBV6-5; possibly TRBD2 for D (6 bases). This receptor was taken from a woman under 30 in good health and CMV-seropositive. The specimen was PBMCs. The CDR3 here is CASSNGGRQLREQYF. CDR3 coding DNA: TGTGCCAGCAGCAACGGGGGTCGGCAGTTACGTGAGCAGTACTTC.